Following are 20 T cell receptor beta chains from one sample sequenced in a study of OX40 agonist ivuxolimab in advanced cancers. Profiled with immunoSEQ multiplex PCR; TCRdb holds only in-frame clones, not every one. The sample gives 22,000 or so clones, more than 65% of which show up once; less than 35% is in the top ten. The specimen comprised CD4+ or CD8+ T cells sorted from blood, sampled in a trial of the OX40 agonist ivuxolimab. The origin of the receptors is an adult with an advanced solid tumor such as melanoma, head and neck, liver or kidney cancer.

The CDR3, as DNA: TGTGCCAGCAGCCCCGTAACGGAAATCGAGCAGTACTTC. As protein: CASSPVTEIEQYF. The J gene is TRBJ2-7, the V gene TRBV7-9; D ambiguous. CDR1 is SEHNR and CDR2 is FQNEAQ in the germline V gene (reference sequence). The ends were cut back, 5 bases at V and 6 bases at J, with 14 bases in the middle. The CDR3 covers 13 residues. The whole variable domain, filled in from reference TRBV7-9 and TRBJ2-7, reads DTGVSQNPRHKITKRGQNVTFRCDPISEHNRLYWYRQTLGQGPEFLTYFQNEAQLEKSRLLSDRFSAERPKGSFSTLEIQRTEQGDSAMYLCASSPVTEIEQYFGPGTRLTVT.

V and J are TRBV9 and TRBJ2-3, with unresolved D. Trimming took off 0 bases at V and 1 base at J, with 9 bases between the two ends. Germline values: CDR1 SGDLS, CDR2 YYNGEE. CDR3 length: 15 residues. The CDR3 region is CASSVDFLGTDTQYF. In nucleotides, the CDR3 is TGTGCCAGCAGCGTAGATTTCCTGGGCACAGATACGCAGTATTTT.

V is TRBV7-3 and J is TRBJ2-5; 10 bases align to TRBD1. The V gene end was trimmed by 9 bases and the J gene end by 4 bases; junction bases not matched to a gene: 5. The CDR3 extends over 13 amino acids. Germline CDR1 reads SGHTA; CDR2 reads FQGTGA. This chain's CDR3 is CASDRGLRETQYF. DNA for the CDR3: TGTGCCAGTGACAGGGGGCTGAGAGAGACCCAGTACTTC.

The CDR3 here is CASSSKETQYF. The CDR3 DNA sequence: TGTGCCAGCAGCTCCAAAGAGACCCAGTACTTC. V and J are TRBV5-5 and TRBJ2-5; D not certain. Trimming pared 3 bases from V and 3 bases from J, leaving 3 bases between. The CDR3 contains 11 residues. Germline values: CDR1 SGHKS, CDR2 YYEKEE (reference sequence).

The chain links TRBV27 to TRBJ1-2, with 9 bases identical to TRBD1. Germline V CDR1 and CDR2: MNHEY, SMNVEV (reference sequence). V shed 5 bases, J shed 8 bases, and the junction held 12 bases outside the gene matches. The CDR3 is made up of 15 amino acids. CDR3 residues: CASSPSPQGAGGYTF. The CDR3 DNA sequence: TGTGCCAGCAGTCCCTCCCCACAGGGGGCTGGAGGCTACACCTTC.

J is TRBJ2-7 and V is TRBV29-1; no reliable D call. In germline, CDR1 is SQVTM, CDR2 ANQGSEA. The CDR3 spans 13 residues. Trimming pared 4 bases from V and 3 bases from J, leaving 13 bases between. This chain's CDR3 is CSVVQNSNYEQYF. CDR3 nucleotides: TGCAGCGTTGTTCAGAACTCGAACTACGAGCAGTACTTC.

The CDR3 DNA is TGTGCCAGCAGGAGCGTAGGAGGTACCGGTCCCGATGAGCAGTTCTTC. It yields the protein CASRSVGGTGPDEQFF. V gene TRBV2 combines with J gene TRBJ2-1; possibly TRBD2 for D (5 bases). The length of the CDR3 is 16 residues. V was clipped by 6 bases and J by 8 bases, with 23 bases between them. CDR1 SNHLY and CDR2 FYNNEI come from the germline V gene.

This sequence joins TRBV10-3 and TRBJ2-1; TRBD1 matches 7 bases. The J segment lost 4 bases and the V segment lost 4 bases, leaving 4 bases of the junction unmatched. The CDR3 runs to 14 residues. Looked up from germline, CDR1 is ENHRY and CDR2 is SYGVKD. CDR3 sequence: CAISGEQGYNEQFF. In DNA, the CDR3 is TGTGCCATCAGTGGGGAACAGGGGTACAATGAGCAGTTCTTC.

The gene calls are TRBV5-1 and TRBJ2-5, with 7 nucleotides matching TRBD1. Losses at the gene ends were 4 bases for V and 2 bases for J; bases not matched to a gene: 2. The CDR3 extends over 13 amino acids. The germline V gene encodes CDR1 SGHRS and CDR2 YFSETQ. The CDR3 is CASSPDRQETQYF. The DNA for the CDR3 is TGCGCCAGCAGCCCGGACAGGCAAGAGACCCAGTACTTC.

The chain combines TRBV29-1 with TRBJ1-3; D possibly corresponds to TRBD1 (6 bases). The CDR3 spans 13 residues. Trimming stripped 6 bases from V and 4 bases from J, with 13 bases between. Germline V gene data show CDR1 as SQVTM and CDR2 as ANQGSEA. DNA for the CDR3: TGCAGCGTGGTACAGGGTGTCGGAAACACCATATATTTT. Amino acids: CSVVQGVGNTIYF.

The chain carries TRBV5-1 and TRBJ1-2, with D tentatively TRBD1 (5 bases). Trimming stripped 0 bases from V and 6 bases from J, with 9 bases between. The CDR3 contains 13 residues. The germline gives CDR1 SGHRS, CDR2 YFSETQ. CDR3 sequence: CASSLGQTHGYTF. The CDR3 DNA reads TGCGCCAGCAGCTTGGGACAGACGCATGGCTACACCTTC. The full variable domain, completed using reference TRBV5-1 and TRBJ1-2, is KAGVTQTPRYLIKTRGQQVTLSCSPISGHRSVSWYQQTPGQGLQFLFEYFSETQRNKGNFPGRFSGRQFSNSRSEMNVSTLELGDSALYLCASSLGQTHGYTFGSGTRLTVV.

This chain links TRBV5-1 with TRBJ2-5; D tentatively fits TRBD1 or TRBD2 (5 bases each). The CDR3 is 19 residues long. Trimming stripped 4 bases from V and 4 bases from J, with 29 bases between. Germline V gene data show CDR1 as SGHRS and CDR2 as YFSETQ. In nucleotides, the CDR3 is TGCGCCAGCAGCGGAAGGGACGGATCGGGAAGAGGCAGAGTAGAGACCCAGTACTTC. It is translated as CASSGRDGSGRGRVETQYF.

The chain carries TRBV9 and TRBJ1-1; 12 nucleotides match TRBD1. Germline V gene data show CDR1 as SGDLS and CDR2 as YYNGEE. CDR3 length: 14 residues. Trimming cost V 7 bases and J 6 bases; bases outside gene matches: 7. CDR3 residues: CASRPGTGGAEAFF. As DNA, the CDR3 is TGTGCCAGCCGACCCGGGACAGGGGGCGCTGAAGCTTTCTTT.

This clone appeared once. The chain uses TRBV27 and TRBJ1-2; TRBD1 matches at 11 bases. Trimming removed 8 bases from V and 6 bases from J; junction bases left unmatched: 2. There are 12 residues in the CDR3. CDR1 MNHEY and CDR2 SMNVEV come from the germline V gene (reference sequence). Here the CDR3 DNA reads TGTGCCAGCCGGGACAGGGGGGATGGCTACACCTTC. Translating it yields CASRDRGDGYTF.

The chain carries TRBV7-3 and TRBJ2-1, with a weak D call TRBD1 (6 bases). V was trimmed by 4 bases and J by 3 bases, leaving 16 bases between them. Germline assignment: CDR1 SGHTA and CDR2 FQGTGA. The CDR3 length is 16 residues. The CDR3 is CASSSTGSENYNEQFF. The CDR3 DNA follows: TGTGCCAGCAGCTCAACAGGGTCTGAGAACTACAATGAGCAGTTCTTC.

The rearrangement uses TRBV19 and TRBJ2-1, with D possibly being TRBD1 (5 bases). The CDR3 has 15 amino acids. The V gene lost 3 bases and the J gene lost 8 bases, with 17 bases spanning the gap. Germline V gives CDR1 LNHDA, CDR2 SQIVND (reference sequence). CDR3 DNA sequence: TGTGCCAGTAGTATGGAGCAGGGTGTTTGGGATGAGCAGTTCTTC. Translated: CASSMEQGVWDEQFF.

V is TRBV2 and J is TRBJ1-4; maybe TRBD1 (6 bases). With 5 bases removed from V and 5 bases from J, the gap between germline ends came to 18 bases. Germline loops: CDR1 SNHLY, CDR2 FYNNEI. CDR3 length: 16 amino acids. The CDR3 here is CASSRRQTGTNEKLFF. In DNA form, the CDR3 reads TGTGCCAGCAGTCGAAGGCAAACAGGGACGAATGAAAAACTGTTTTTT. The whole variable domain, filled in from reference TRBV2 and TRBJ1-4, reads EPEVTQTPSHQVTQMGQEVILRCVPISNHLYFYWYRQILGQKVEFLVSFYNNEISEKSEIFDDQFSVERPDGSNFTLKIRSTKLEDSAMYFCASSRRQTGTNEKLFFGSGTQLSVL.

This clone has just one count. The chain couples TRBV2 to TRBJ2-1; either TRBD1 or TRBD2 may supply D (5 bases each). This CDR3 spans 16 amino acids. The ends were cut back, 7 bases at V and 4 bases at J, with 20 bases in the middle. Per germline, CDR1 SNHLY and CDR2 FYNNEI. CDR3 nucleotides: TGTGCCAGCACCACGAACTCGGGGACCAAATACAATGAGCAGTTCTTC. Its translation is CASTTNSGTKYNEQFF.

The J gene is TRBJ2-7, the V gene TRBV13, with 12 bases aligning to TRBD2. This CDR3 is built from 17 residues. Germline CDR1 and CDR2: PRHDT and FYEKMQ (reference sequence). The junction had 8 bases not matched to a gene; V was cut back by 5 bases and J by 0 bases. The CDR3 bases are TGTGCCAGCAGCGACCCGACTAGCGGGGGAGACTCCTACGAGCAGTACTTC. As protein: CASSDPTSGGDSYEQYF. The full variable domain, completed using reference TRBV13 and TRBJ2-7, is AAGVIQSPRHLIKEKRETATLKCYPIPRHDTVYWYQQGPGQDPQFLISFYEKMQSDKGSIPDRFSAQQFSDYHSELNMSSLELGDSALYFCASSDPTSGGDSYEQYFGPGTRLTVT.

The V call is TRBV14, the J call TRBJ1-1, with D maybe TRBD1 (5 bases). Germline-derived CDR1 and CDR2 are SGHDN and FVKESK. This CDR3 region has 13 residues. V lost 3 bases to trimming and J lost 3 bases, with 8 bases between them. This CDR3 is CASSQPGHTEAFF. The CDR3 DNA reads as TGTGCCAGCAGCCAGCCGGGACACACTGAAGCTTTCTTT.